This T cell receptor (beta chain) was recorded in a study of cytomegalovirus exposure and HLA in healthy donors. PCR amplification relied on 60 Vbeta primers (plus 13 Jbeta primers). Sequencing used immunoSEQ multiplex PCR; TCRdb keeps in-frame clones, though not all of them. The sample consists of under 150,000 clones, roughly 85% of them appearing once. The CDR3 totals 15 residues. CDR1 is ENHRY, CDR2 SYGVKD, per germline. Trimming at V came to 3 bases and at J to 4 bases, leaving 8 bases not matched to a gene. The receptor's source is a woman aged 25 to 39 in good health and CMV-seronegative. The rearrangement uses TRBV10-3 and TRBJ1-2; 7 positions agree with TRBD1. The sequenced sample was PBMCs. Written as DNA, the CDR3 is TGTGCCATCAGTGATCGAGCGACAGGGATCTATGGCTACACCTTC. Encoded protein: CAISDRATGIYGYTF.